This paragraph reports one T cell receptor (beta chain). V shed 2 bases and J 9 bases; nucleotides not matched to a gene: 6. CDR3 length: 13 amino acids. In germline, CDR1 is MNHEY, CDR2 SMNVEV (reference sequence). Sequenced by immunoSEQ multiplex PCR; TCRdb stores in-frame clones only, minus some. The table shows approximately 300,000 clones, with 86% occurring only once. This specimen belongs to a study of blood T cell repertoires in COVID-19. Study in general: PBMCs, B-cell-depleted T cells, or T cells were the source of the cDNA or gDNA that made up the material.

The V call is TRBV27, the J call TRBJ2-7; TRBD2 aligns across 8 bases. This TCR derives from a woman aged 50 to 65 with acute or convalescent COVID-19. The sample was peripheral blood. The CDR3 nucleotides are TGTGCCAGCAGTTTAAAAACTAGCGGACTGCAGTACTTC. Translating it yields CASSLKTSGLQYF.